The 30 T cell receptor beta chains listed next were all sequenced from one sample in a study of T cell changes during pregnancy in multiple sclerosis. Sequencing was performed with immunoSEQ multiplex PCR; in TCRdb, only in-frame clones are kept and a portion is missing. Among about 75,000 clones listed, roughly 90% were seen once. Specimen: peripheral blood, collected in the first trimester of pregnancy. The receptors were gathered from a female donor in good health, enrolled as a control in a pregnancy study.

V gene TRBV11-3 combines with J gene TRBJ1-5, with D perhaps matching TRBD1 (6 bases). The germline gives CDR1 SGHNT, CDR2 YENEEA. V lost 5 bases and J 3 bases, leaving 17 bases between the germline ends. CDR3 size: 16 residues. CDR3 in DNA: TGTGCCAGCAGCCCCCGCGAGCAGGGGCACAATCAGCCCCAGCATTTT. Translated, it gives CASSPREQGHNQPQHF.

The sample holds a few counts of this clone. This rearrangement joins TRBV2 to TRBJ1-2; possible D gene TRBD1, 6 bases. Trimming removed 10 bases from V and 1 base from J, with 22 bases in between. The CDR3 loop spans 16 amino acids. Germline CDR1 SNHLY, CDR2 FYNNEI. The CDR3 region is CAISGGGPGGNYGYTF. The CDR3 DNA reads TGTGCCATCTCGGGGGGCGGTCCTGGGGGTAACTATGGCTACACCTTC.

The chain recombines TRBV27 with TRBJ2-2; no firm D call. The ends were cut back, 3 bases at V and 11 bases at J, with 10 bases in the middle. The CDR3 runs 12 residues. The germline CDR1 and CDR2 sequences are MNHEY and SMNVEV (reference sequence). The DNA for the CDR3 is TGTGCCAGCAGTTTGGCATATCGTGAGCTGTTTTTT. This sequence encodes CASSLAYRELFF.

The gene calls are TRBV18 and TRBJ1-5, with D possibly being TRBD1 (5 bases). The germline V and J ends were trimmed by 6 bases and 1 base, with 10 bases remaining between them. The CDR3 sequence is 14 residues long. The germline gives CDR1 KGHSH, CDR2 LQKENI. The CDR3 spells CASSSGGSNQPQHF. The CDR3 nucleotides are TGTGCCAGCTCTTCCGGGGGGAGCAATCAGCCCCAGCATTTT.

The chain has TRBV27 and TRBJ2-1; the D gene is possibly TRBD1 (6 bases). This CDR3 has 15 residues. Germline CDR1 and CDR2: MNHEY and SMNVEV (reference sequence). V was cut by 6 bases and J by 6 bases, with 18 bases left in between. The chain's CDR3 is CASSPRLARGNEQFF. The CDR3 region has the DNA TGTGCCAGCAGCCCCAGACTCGCCAGGGGCAATGAGCAGTTCTTC.

The rearrangement uses TRBV2 and TRBJ2-3; D might be TRBD1 (6 bases). Trimming shortened V by 7 bases and J by 2 bases, and 13 bases separated the two germline ends. The CDR3 sequence is 14 residues long. The germline CDR1 and CDR2 sequences are SNHLY and FYNNEI. The CDR3 coding sequence is TGTGCCAGCACCGTCAGGGGATTCACAGATACGCAGTATTTT. Its protein is CASTVRGFTDTQYF.

The chain joins TRBV27 to TRBJ2-1, with 11 nucleotides matching TRBD1. V dropped 4 bases and J dropped 12; count of bases not matched to a gene: 11. This CDR3 spans 15 amino acids. Germline V gene lookup returns CDR1 MNHEY and CDR2 SMNVEV (reference sequence). This chain's CDR3 is CASSSFGQGAIGQFF. For the CDR3, the DNA is TGTGCCAGCAGTTCTTTCGGACAGGGGGCGATTGGGCAGTTCTTC.

The rearrangement uses TRBV5-1 and TRBJ1-1, with 8 bases matching TRBD1. Germline CDR1 and CDR2: SGHRS and YFSETQ. The CDR3 length is 14 residues. V was clipped by 2 bases and J by 1 base; unmatched bases: 1. The CDR3 coding sequence is TGCGCCAGCAGCTTAGACAGGGGGAACACTGAAGCTTTCTTT. It translates to CASSLDRGNTEAFF.

Only one count was recorded for this clone. This chain connects TRBV7-9 to TRBJ1-2; possibly TRBD1 for D (5 bases). The CDR3 is 17 residues long. V dropped 1 base and J dropped 4 bases, with 19 bases sitting between them. Germline CDR1 SEHNR, CDR2 FQNEAQ (reference sequence). The CDR3 DNA reads TGTGCCAGCAGCTTAGAGCAGGGCTCGGCAAAAGGCTATGGCTACACCTTC. Translating gives CASSLEQGSAKGYGYTF. The entire variable domain, with the rest obtained from reference TRBV7-9 and TRBJ1-2, is as follows: DTGVSQNPRHKITKRGQNVTFRCDPISEHNRLYWYRQTLGQGPEFLTYFQNEAQLEKSRLLSDRFSAERPKGSFSTLEIQRTEQGDSAMYLCASSLEQGSAKGYGYTFGSGTRLTVV.

This chain joins TRBV5-1 and TRBJ1-2; 7 nucleotides agree with TRBD1. The CDR3 is 15 residues long. Germline-derived CDR1 and CDR2 are SGHRS and YFSETQ. Trimming at V came to 0 bases and at J to 3 bases, leaving 5 bases not matched to a gene. CDR3 in amino acids: CASSLDVGGDYGYTF. Here the CDR3 DNA reads TGCGCCAGCAGCTTGGATGTAGGGGGCGACTATGGCTACACCTTC.

The J gene is TRBJ2-3, the V gene TRBV18, with TRBD2 matching over 11 bases. This CDR3 is built from 15 residues. After removal of 6 bases from V and 4 bases from J, the junction contained 6 bases not matched to a gene. Germline V gives CDR1 KGHSH, CDR2 LQKENI. DNA for the CDR3: TGTGCCAGCTCGCCGGGACTAGCGGTACCAGATACGCAGTATTTT. Its translation: CASSPGLAVPDTQYF.

V and J are TRBV5-1 and TRBJ2-2; perhaps TRBD1 as D (5 bases). This CDR3 has 13 residues. Germline V gene lookup returns CDR1 SGHRS and CDR2 YFSETQ. V was clipped by 3 bases and J by 6 bases, with 9 bases between them. CDR3: CASSWVGAGELFF. CDR3 bases: TGCGCCAGCAGCTGGGTAGGGGCCGGGGAGCTGTTTTTT.

This clone has only one observation. The chain has TRBV25-1 and TRBJ2-5, with D possibly TRBD1 on 6 matching bases. From germline, CDR1 is MGHDK and CDR2 SYGVNS. CDR3 length equals 14 residues. Trimming stripped 1 base from V and 11 bases from J, with 17 bases between. The chain's CDR3 is CASSELSQGWEQYF. CDR3 coding DNA: TGTGCCAGCAGTGAATTGAGTCAGGGGTGGGAGCAGTACTTC.

J is TRBJ2-1 and V is TRBV19; D ambiguous. CDR1 and CDR2 (germline): LNHDA, SQIVND (reference sequence). V gave up 6 bases and J gave up 6 bases, with 12 bases separating them. The length of the CDR3 is 13 residues. The CDR3 DNA follows: TGTGCCAGTAGCCAAAACCAGGTCAATGAGCAGTTCTTC. This encodes CASSQNQVNEQFF.

This chain connects TRBV7-9 to TRBJ1-1; D is unclear. CDR3 length equals 13 residues. Deletions cut 5 bases from V and 3 bases from J, with 10 bases between. Germline-derived CDR1 and CDR2 are SEHNR and FQNEAQ (reference sequence). CDR3 loop: CASSPRLYTEAFF. The CDR3 bases are TGTGCCAGCAGCCCGAGACTATACACTGAAGCTTTCTTT.

The chain uses TRBV5-1 and TRBJ1-1, with TRBD1 matching over 9 bases. Trimming took 4 bases from V and 4 from J; bases not matched to a gene: 8. CDR3 length equals 15 residues. From germline, CDR1 is SGHRS and CDR2 YFSETQ. The CDR3 region is CASSLLQGAGTEAFF. The CDR3 bases are TGCGCCAGCAGCCTCTTACAGGGGGCCGGCACTGAAGCTTTCTTT.

The V and J genes are TRBV19 and TRBJ1-1; a possible D gene is TRBD1 (6 bases). This CDR3 comprises 12 residues. The V end lost 8 bases, the J end lost 7 bases, and 14 bases lay between the germline ends. The germline V gene encodes CDR1 LNHDA and CDR2 SQIVND (reference sequence). CDR3 region: CASHRQVGEAFF. For the CDR3, the DNA is TGTGCCAGTCATAGACAGGTTGGTGAAGCTTTCTTT.

This clone was seen more than once but under ten times. The chain is built from TRBV7-9 and TRBJ2-1; D perhaps matches TRBD2 (5 bases). Germline V gene sequence: CDR1 SEHNR, CDR2 FQNEAQ (reference sequence). The V gene lost 0 bases and the J gene lost 5 bases, with 11 bases spanning the gap. The CDR3 is 15 residues long. The CDR3 region is CASSLAIARDNEQFF. In nucleotides, the CDR3 is TGTGCCAGCAGCTTAGCAATAGCGAGAGACAATGAGCAGTTCTTC.

The chain links TRBV4-1 to TRBJ1-5; D not resolved. The CDR3 sequence is 16 residues long. V was clipped by 4 bases and J by 7 bases, with 20 bases between them. Germline values: CDR1 MGHRA, CDR2 YSYEKL. As DNA, the CDR3 is TGCGCCAGCAGCCTAGTGGGTTCGGGTGGAGGGCAGCCCCAGCATTTT. Amino acid sequence: CASSLVGSGGGQPQHF.

This CDR3 is CASSAIQRGRGEQYF. The DNA for the CDR3 is TGTGCCAGCAGTGCTATCCAGCGGGGACGGGGGGAGCAGTACTTC. The chain couples TRBV2 to TRBJ2-7; TRBD2 aligns across 7 bases. V lost 4 bases and J lost 7; bases outside the gene matches: 13. Per germline, CDR1 SNHLY and CDR2 FYNNEI. CDR3 length equals 15 residues.

This clone was found a few times. V usage is TRBV20-1 and J usage is TRBJ1-1, with unresolved D. The CDR3 runs 11 residues. Germline lookup yields CDR1 DFQATT and CDR2 SNEGSKA (reference sequence). The V end was cut by 6 bases, the J end by 1 base, with 6 bases between. The CDR3 here is CSAGGNTEAFF. The CDR3 DNA reads TGCAGTGCGGGAGGGAACACTGAAGCTTTCTTT.

This chain connects TRBV27 to TRBJ1-2, with D tentatively TRBD1 (5 bases). Germline CDR1 MNHEY, CDR2 SMNVEV (reference sequence). The V and J ends lost 1 base and 1 base respectively, with 34 bases between them. The CDR3 is made up of 23 amino acids. This chain's CDR3 is CASSLFLMTGVMPGRINNYGYTF. CDR3 nucleotides: TGTGCCAGCAGTTTATTTCTCATGACGGGGGTGATGCCGGGACGGATTAATAACTATGGCTACACCTTC.

The chain carries TRBV10-1 and TRBJ2-1; 14 bases map to TRBD2. Germline loops: CDR1 WNHNN, CDR2 SYGVQD (reference sequence). The CDR3 length is 17 residues. Trimming at V came to 8 bases and at J to 6 bases, leaving 12 bases not matched to a gene. CDR3 loop: CASVGGATSGRANEQFF. CDR3 nucleotide sequence: TGCGCCAGCGTGGGGGGGGCGACTAGCGGGAGGGCCAATGAGCAGTTCTTC.

As DNA, the CDR3 is TGTGCCATCAACGACAGGTCCTCCTACGAGCAGTACTTC. This encodes CAINDRSSYEQYF. The rearrangement joins TRBV10-3 to TRBJ2-7, with a possible D match to TRBD1 (6 bases). The V end was cut by 7 bases, the J end by 0 bases, with 10 bases between. The V gene's germline CDR1 is ENHRY and CDR2 SYGVKD. The length of the CDR3 is 13 residues.

This clone is medium-sized by share. V gene TRBV14 combines with J gene TRBJ1-1, with 9 bases aligning to TRBD1. Germline trimming cut 3 bases from V and 5 bases from J; bases unmatched to any gene: 7. This CDR3 is 15 amino acids long. Germline assignment: CDR1 SGHDN and CDR2 FVKESK. The CDR3 loop reads CASSQGQGRRTEAFF. CDR3 nucleotides: TGTGCCAGCAGCCAGGGACAGGGCAGAAGGACTGAAGCTTTCTTT.

The V gene is TRBV7-2, the J gene TRBJ1-3, with a tentative D call TRBD1 (5 bases). Deletions cut 5 bases from V and 2 bases from J, with 13 bases between. Per germline, CDR1 SGHTA and CDR2 FQGNSA. This CDR3 comprises 15 residues. Written as DNA, the CDR3 is TGTGCCAGCAGCCTTCGGCCAGGGACTGGAAACACCATATATTTT. It yields the protein CASSLRPGTGNTIYF.

The chain has TRBV28 and TRBJ2-7, with 9 nucleotides matching TRBD2. The J segment lost 6 bases and the V segment lost 3 bases, leaving 12 bases of the junction unmatched. CDR1 and CDR2 (germline): MDHEN, SYDVKM. The CDR3 totals 16 residues. The CDR3 region is CASSFPTSGTSFEQYF. CDR3 DNA sequence: TGTGCCAGCAGTTTCCCGACGTCCGGGACTAGCTTCGAGCAGTACTTC.

This clone appeared a single time. The J gene is TRBJ2-2, the V gene TRBV12-5; 11 bases fit TRBD2. V gave up 1 base and J gave up 5 bases; unmatched junction bases: 3. Germline values: CDR1 LGHNT, CDR2 FRNRAP. The CDR3 runs 16 residues. CDR3 sequence: CASGLATSGGTGELFF. The CDR3 DNA sequence: TGTGCTAGTGGTTTGGCAACTAGCGGGGGTACCGGGGAGCTGTTTTTT.

J is TRBJ2-7 and V is TRBV5-1; 13 bases line up with TRBD2. Trimming at V came to 4 bases and at J to 5 bases, leaving 6 bases not matched to a gene. The CDR3 extends over 15 amino acids. CDR1 is SGHRS, CDR2 YFSETQ, per germline. CDR3 sequence: CASSPGTSGAHEQYF. In nucleotides, the CDR3 is TGCGCCAGCAGCCCGGGGACTAGCGGGGCCCACGAGCAGTACTTC.

The V gene is TRBV10-3, the J gene TRBJ2-7, with no clear D. From germline, CDR1 is ENHRY and CDR2 SYGVKD. CDR3 length equals 16 residues. V lost 0 bases and J lost 0, with 12 bases in between. CDR3: CAISESGILASYEQYF. The CDR3 nucleotides are TGTGCCATCAGTGAGTCGGGTATCTTAGCCTCCTACGAGCAGTACTTC.